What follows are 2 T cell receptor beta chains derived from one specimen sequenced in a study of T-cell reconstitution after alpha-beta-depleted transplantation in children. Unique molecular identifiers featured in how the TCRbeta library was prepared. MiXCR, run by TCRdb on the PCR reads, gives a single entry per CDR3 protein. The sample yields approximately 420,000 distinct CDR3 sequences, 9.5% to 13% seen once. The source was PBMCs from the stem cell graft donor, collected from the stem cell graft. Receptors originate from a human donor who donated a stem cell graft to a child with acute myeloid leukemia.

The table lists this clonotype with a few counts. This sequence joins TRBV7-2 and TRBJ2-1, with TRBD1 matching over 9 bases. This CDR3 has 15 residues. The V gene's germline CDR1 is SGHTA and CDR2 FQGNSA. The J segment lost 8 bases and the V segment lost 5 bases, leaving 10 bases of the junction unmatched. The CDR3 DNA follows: TGTGCCAGCAGCGCAAACAGGGGGCTTTATTATGAGCAGTTCTTC. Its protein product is CASSANRGLYYEQFF. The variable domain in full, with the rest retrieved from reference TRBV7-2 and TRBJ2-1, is GAGVSQSPSNKVTEKGKDVELRCDPISGHTALYWYRQSLGQGLEFLIYFQGNSAPDKSGLPSDRFSAERTGGSVSTLTIQRTQQEDSAVYLCASSANRGLYYEQFFGPGTRLTVL.

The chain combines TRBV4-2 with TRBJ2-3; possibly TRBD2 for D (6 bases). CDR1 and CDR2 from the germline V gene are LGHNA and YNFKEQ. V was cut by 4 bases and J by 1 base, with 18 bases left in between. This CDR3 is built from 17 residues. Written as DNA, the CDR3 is TGTGCCAGCAGCCGAGGGGCGGGACGCCGCCGCACAGATACGCAGTATTTT. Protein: CASSRGAGRRRTDTQYF.